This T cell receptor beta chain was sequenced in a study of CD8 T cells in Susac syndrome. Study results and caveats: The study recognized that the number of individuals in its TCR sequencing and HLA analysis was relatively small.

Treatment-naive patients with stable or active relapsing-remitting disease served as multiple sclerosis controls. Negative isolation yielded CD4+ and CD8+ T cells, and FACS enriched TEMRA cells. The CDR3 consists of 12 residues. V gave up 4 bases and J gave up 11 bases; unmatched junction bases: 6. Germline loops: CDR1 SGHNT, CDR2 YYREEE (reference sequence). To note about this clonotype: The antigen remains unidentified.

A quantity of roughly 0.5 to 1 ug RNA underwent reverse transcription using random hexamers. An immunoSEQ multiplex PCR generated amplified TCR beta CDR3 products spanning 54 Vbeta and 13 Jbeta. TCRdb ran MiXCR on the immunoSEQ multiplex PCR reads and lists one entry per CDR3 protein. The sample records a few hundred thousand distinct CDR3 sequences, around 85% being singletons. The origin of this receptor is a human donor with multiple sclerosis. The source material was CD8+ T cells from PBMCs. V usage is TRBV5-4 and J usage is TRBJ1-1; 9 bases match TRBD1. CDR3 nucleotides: TGTGCCAGCAGCCCCGGGACAGGGTATGCTTTCTTT. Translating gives CASSPGTGYAFF.